This T cell receptor beta chain stems from a study of shared clonotypes between healthy human individuals. Profiling relied on immunoSEQ multiplex PCR, and the TCRdb table lists in-frame clones only, not all of them. The sample holds 2 million to 2.5 million clones; under 97% are singletons and the top ten take roughly 0.13%. Study-level points and caveats: Apart from blood, nothing was sampled; tissue repertoires likely differ. Non-shared clonotypes had lower generation probabilities than those shared by all four donors. Read depth was anticipated to influence clonotype sharing among donors.

This clone was detected only once. The antigen is undetermined. This CDR3 spans 17 amino acids. CDR1 is KGHSH, CDR2 LQKENI, per germline. The V gene end was trimmed by 5 bases and the J gene end by 0 bases; junction bases not matched to a gene: 8. This TCR was recovered from a man younger than 30 in good health. The chain links TRBV18 to TRBJ2-1; TRBD1 aligns across 9 bases. The sample was naive CD4+ T cells sorted from blood. The subset: CD45RA+ positively selected. In nucleotides, the CDR3 is TGTGCCAGCTCAGTACCGGGACAGGGCCTCTCCTACAATGAGCAGTTCTTC. This translates into CASSVPGQGLSYNEQFF.